This section outlines one T cell receptor beta chain sequence together with its context. Its antigen is unknown. The record has no base qualities; no much larger clone is one base away. The sample originates from a study of shared clonotypes between healthy human individuals (dated by TCRdb to 2020 to 2022). Notes on the research overall: Three men and a couple of women, aged 18 to 49 years, made up the cohort. To estimate repertoire size and how much clonotype sharing occurs between individuals, the study deeply sequenced the blood TCR repertoires of several healthy adults. Libraries were prepared and TCR repertoires were sequenced by different laboratories using diverse techniques, in order to increase sequencing depth and limit assay-specific biases. For each donor, CD4 naive and CD4 memory were each run on three plates, CD8 naive on two plates, and CD8 memory on one plate. Leukapheresis yielded between about 0.9 and 9 billion PBMCs per donor.

Study-level results and caveats: Sampling was restricted to blood, and TCR repertoires in tissues likely differ from the TCR repertoires found in blood. Based on pairwise subsampling, the degree of clonotype sharing among donors was expected to be affected by sequencing depth. Around 5.4% of naive CD4, 3.5% of naive CD8, about 2.1% of memory CD4, and roughly 0.4% of memory CD8 clonotypes were shared across several donors. Larger estimated clonotype richness was generally found for naive subsets than for memory subsets. Because the study included only a small number of donors, the genetic and exposure-history diversity represented was limited. Higher generation probabilities were observed for clonotypes shared by all four sorted-subset donors than for non-shared clonotypes. Incomplete sequencing was indicated by rarefaction of sorted-subset datasets, despite the large sequencing depth.

Using the deep immunoSEQ assay, TCR CDR3 regions were amplified from genomic DNA by multiplex PCR. Extracted genomic DNA from each cell subset was distributed evenly across all wells of several immunoSEQ 96-well plates, and each plate was treated as a replicate. For sorted subsets, approximately 210 ng of genomic DNA, equivalent to 30,000 or so T cell genomes, went into each replicate PCR. The purified libraries were quantified using a Qubit 3.0 fluorometer, sized with a Bioanalyzer 2100, and then quantified again using the KAPA Library Quantification kit. A separate single-read 150-cycle Illumina NextSeq 550 flow cell was used to sequence each immunoSEQ 96-well plate. The published analysis was carried out like this. Because the immunoSEQ output held only junctional sequences and lacked quality scores, the filtering could not match the filtering applied to full-length reads. To assign V/J genes and CDR3, sequences were annotated against IMGT germline references using PyIR, a Python wrapper for IgBLAST v1.9. Reads were filtered out if the reads had weak V/J assignments (E-value above 1e-6), no CDR3, stop codons, out-of-frame junctions, or ambiguous translated residues. V3J clonotypes were defined as sequences sharing an identical inferred V gene, J gene, and CDR3 amino acid sequence. To compute the percentage overlap between repertoires, the number of shared unique clonotypes was divided by the size of the smaller repertoire. RTK rarefaction, the Chao1 estimator, and Recon v2.1 estimates of unobserved clonotypes were used to assess repertoire richness. For all TCRbeta clonotypes obtained by the gDNA method from several donors, generation probabilities were computed with OLGA. TCRdb re-hosts the immuneACCESS table, in-frame sequences only. Its copies lack some clones; in the studies checked, an unresolved V gene accounts for under half of them, and the cause for the rest is not known. V and J calls and clone size are given by that table; D and trimming were obtained from the DNA. This sample lists 630,000 or so clones; 95% to 98% were detected once. The ten top clones hold less than 0.35% of the sample.

CD8 naive samples were CD45RO-negative cells positively selected for CCR7, giving a CD45RA+CCR7+ population that excluded TemRA cells. The donors were healthy, HIV-negative adults who had no recently reported acute infections or vaccinations. All donors were Caucasian adults living in Nashville, Tennessee, USA. Blood was collected by leukapheresis, and PBMCs were isolated by Ficoll-Histopaque density gradient centrifugation and then cryopreserved in liquid nitrogen vapor phase. Analytical flow cytometry was used to check the purity and quantity of each magnetically sorted T cell population. Genomic DNA was isolated from each sorted fraction and quantified by UV absorbance on a Nanodrop 2000c. The sample consisted of naive CD8+ T cells sorted from blood. In the paper's terms, the cell subset or site label means: CD45RA+CCR7+. This sequence was found in a man aged 25-45 years in good health.

The nucleotide sequence is TGTGCCAGTAGTATACTCGGGACAGCAAACATTCAGTACTTC. This gives the protein CASSILGTANIQYF. Here the chain combines TRBV19 and TRBJ2-4; 7 nucleotides in the junction match TRBD1. For CDR1 and CDR2, the germline V gene (reference sequence) lists LNHDA and SQIVND. There are 14 amino acids in the CDR3, from cysteine to phenylalanine inclusive. Just CDR3 DNA is preserved here, 42 bases in frame from base 1. V lost 2 bases and J lost 6 bases, and the count of bases not matched to a germline gene is 4.